This T cell receptor beta chain was retrieved from a study of T cells after yellow fever vaccination. It was through 5'RACE template switching that TCR cDNA was made, with a universal primer site and UMIs added. TCRdb re-called the 5' RACE reads through MiXCR, storing one row per CDR3 protein. Altogether some 390,000 distinct CDR3 sequences are present, roughly 20% being singletons, with the ten largest covering roughly a sixth. This clonotype has only a few counts. Trimming removed 3 bases from V and 8 bases from J, with 25 bases in between. CDR3 size: 18 residues. Germline lookup yields CDR1 MGHDK and CDR2 SYGVNS.

This chain connects TRBV25-1 to TRBJ1-4; D remains ambiguous. The sequenced sample was PBMCs, obtained before the yellow fever booster vaccination. The clonotype originates from a man aged 18-30 years who received the YFV17D yellow fever vaccine. The DNA of the CDR3 is TGTGCCAGCAGTGATACTGGCGGAAGAAGCAGAGAGTACGAAAAACTGTTTTTT. It yields the protein CASSDTGGRSREYEKLFF. Full variable domain (outside the CDR3, taken from reference TRBV25-1 and TRBJ1-4): EADIYQTPRYLVIGTGKKITLECSQTMGHDKMYWYQQDPGMELHLIHYSYGVNSTEKGDLSSESTVSRIRTEHFPLTLESARPSHTSQYLCASSDTGGRSREYEKLFFGSGTQLSVL.